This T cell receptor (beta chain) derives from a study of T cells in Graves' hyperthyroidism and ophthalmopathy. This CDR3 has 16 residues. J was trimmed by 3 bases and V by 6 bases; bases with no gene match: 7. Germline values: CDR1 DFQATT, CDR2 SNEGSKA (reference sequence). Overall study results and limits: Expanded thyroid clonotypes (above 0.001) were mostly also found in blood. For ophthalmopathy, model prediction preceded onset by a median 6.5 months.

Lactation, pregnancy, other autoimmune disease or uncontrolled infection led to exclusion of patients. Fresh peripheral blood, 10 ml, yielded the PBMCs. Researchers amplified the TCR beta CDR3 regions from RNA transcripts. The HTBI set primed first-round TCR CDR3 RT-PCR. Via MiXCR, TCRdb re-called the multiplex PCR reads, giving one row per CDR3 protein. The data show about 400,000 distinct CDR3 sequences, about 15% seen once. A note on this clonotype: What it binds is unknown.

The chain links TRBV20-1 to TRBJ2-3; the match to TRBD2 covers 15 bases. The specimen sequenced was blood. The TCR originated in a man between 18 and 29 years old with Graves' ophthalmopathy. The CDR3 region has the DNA TGCAGTGCCCGGACTAGCGGGAGGGATGTGACAGATACGCAGTATTTT. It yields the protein CSARTSGRDVTDTQYF.